This TCR beta chain came from a study of T cell repertoires in cytomegalovirus infection (dated by TCRdb to between 2018 and 2021). About the investigation overall: The peptide stimulations were aimed at well-studied HLA-B-restricted epitopes as well as recently identified HLA-C-restricted CMV epitopes, whose presentation resists viral immunomodulation. Donor HLA type was relevant to the analysis, as public TCR beta signatures indicated carriage of CMV infection together with the matching HLA type. Study-wide conclusions, independent of this receptor: The ex vivo response was dominated by HLA-C-restricted CMV-specific TCR beta clonotypes, which also provided the single most frequent clonotype in two of eight donors. In both this cohort and an independent roughly 350-donor cohort, the cumulative frequency of public TCR beta family members distinguished carriers of CMV infection plus the relevant HLA type.

Reading the label with the study, this specimen's treatment or condition is: in vitro stimulation with specific CMV peptide epitopes to enrich CMV-specific T cells. Germline trimming: 3 bases from V, 5 bases from J; junction bases outside gene matches: 7. The germline V gene encodes CDR1 LNHDA and CDR2 SQIVND (reference sequence). From the cysteine through the phenylalanine, the CDR3 covers 15 amino acids. The read is trimmed to its CDR3 DNA, 45 bases read in frame from base 1. Instrument used: Illumina HiSeq 1500. The public reads were run again by TCRdb, first through fastp at Q25 and then through MiXCR, and only productive beta chains were kept. Rows are unified per CDR3 protein, each entry keeping the most common DNA and genes. The sample records about 480,000 distinct CDR3 sequences, about 33% of which are singletons. Of the sample, 15% to 20% is held by the ten largest clones. This clonotype was seen more than once but under ten times. Its antigen target is currently unknown. Per-base qualities were not stored, and no clone one base away is much larger.

The chain joins TRBV19 to TRBJ2-1; 7 bases in the junction line up with TRBD1. Sequenced here: cultured PBMCs, sampled from culture after CMV antigen stimulation. This clonotype was sampled from a human donor in good health (CMV status not recorded). Some clones in this sample may be carry-over from other donors' samples. The CDR3 corresponds to CASSMAEGAHNEQFF. The nucleotides read TGTGCCAGTAGTATGGCCGAGGGGGCCCACAATGAGCAGTTCTTC.